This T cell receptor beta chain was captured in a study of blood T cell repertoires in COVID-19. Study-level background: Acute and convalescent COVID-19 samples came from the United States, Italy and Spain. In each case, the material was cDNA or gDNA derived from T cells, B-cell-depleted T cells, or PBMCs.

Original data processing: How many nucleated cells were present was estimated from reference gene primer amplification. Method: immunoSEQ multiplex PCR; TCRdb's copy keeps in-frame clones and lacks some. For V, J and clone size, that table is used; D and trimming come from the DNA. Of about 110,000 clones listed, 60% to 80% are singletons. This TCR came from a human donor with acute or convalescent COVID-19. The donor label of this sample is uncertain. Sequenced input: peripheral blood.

CDR3 sequence (DNA): TGTGCCACCAGCAGAGTGTTGTCTACAGCAGGCTATGGCTACACCTTC. Its translation: CATSRVLSTAGYGYTF. V is TRBV15 and J is TRBJ1-2; D unresolved. Trimming took off 1 base at V and 4 bases at J, with 16 bases between the two ends. CDR1 LNHNV and CDR2 YYDKDF come from the germline V gene (reference sequence). The CDR3 runs to 16 residues.